The 2 T cell receptor beta chains in this list originate from one sample, sequenced in a study of control samples from healthy donors and cancer patients. Sequencing used immunoSEQ multiplex PCR; TCRdb keeps in-frame clones, though not all of them. The table includes over 200,000 clones, around 79% detected once. Sequenced sample: PBMCs. Receptors originate from a woman aged 55-70 years with lung cancer.

The rearrangement uses TRBV7-3 and TRBJ1-6, with 9 bases fitting TRBD1. Germline CDR1 reads SGHTA; CDR2 reads FQGTGA. The ends lost 4 bases at V and 10 bases at J; junction bases unmatched: 5. The CDR3 has 14 amino acids. CDR3 coding DNA: TGTGCCAGCAGCTCGGGACAGGGACGGTCACCCCTCCACTTT. Translated: CASSSGQGRSPLHF.

The rearrangement joins TRBV7-2 to TRBJ1-4; 8 nucleotides agree with TRBD1. V shed 1 base and J 0 bases; nucleotides not matched to a gene: 7. This CDR3 has 18 amino acids. Per the germline V gene, CDR1 is SGHTA and CDR2 is FQGNSA. The CDR3 DNA sequence: TGTGCCAGCAGCTTAGGGGGACAGGCCCTTGCAACTAATGAAAAACTGTTTTTT. As protein: CASSLGGQALATNEKLFF.